The clone carrying this TCR beta chain was detected a few times. What it binds is unknown. The data are from a study of T-cell memory formation after mild COVID-19. MiXCR was run by TCRdb on the 5' RACE reads, yielding one entry per CDR3 protein. This sample has approximately 230,000 distinct CDR3 sequences; around 17% occur once, and the top ten carry about 4%. Trimming pared 3 bases from V and 1 base from J, leaving 6 bases between. This CDR3 is 14 amino acids long. Germline values: CDR1 LNHDA, CDR2 SQIVND (reference sequence). Findings and caveats of the study: Some responding clones appeared in pre-infection memory, suggesting cross-reactive memory joined.

The receptor was derived from a man aged 18-30 years who had mild COVID-19 (a few samples of this study predate the infection). Cell type and time point are not known. The sample taken for sequencing was PBMCs or a T cell subset sorted from them (not recorded which). This chain links TRBV19 with TRBJ2-2; D uncertain. The CDR3 nucleotides are TGTGCCAGTAGTATTTCCGAGAACACCGGGGAGCTGTTTTTT. The encoded protein is CASSISENTGELFF.